This T cell receptor beta chain is drawn from a study of blood T cell repertoires in COVID-19 (dated by TCRdb to 2020 to 2022). Concerning the study at large: Samples from collaborators originated in the United States, Italy and Spain and spanned both the acute and convalescent phases of COVID-19. The prospective study material was composed of cDNA or gDNA derived from T cells, B-cell-depleted T cells, or PBMCs. Subjects who had been exposed to COVID-19, were actively infected with it, or had recovered from it provided the deeply sampled blood TCRbeta repertoires that made up the dataset. A freely available public database, intended as a resource for researchers studying the immune response to SARS-CoV-2, is where the repertoires were released. Samples were obtained from the ongoing ImmuneRACE study (first 160 participants) and from about 1,300 subjects provided by 6 global collaborators. A de-identified subject ID, COVID-19 status, age in years and sex were almost always included in the sample metadata. HLA class I and class II types, where available, came from metadata supplied by the sample provider rather than from assay-based typing. Results and caveats for the whole study, not just this receptor: How much clinical and demographic metadata was included differed by source and by participant, and the metadata was provided uncurated.

TCRbeta CDR3 regions were amplified from genomic DNA by means of the immunoSEQ Assay, a bias-controlled multiplex PCR. Processing in the source paper ran as follows. The number of nucleated cells in each sample was estimated from the amplification of reference gene primers within the assay. To quantify the absolute abundance of each unique TCRbeta CDR3 rearrangement, sequence reads were collapsed and filtered. For each sample, productive Simpson clonality was calculated as the square root of Simpson's diversity index across productive rearrangements. TCRdb provides this immuneACCESS table in a form limited to in-frame rearrangements. Some clones are lacking; in checked studies, under half of them reflect an unresolved V gene, and why the rest are absent is not known. V and J calls and clone size are given by that table; D and trimming were obtained from the DNA. The sample table contains 60,000 to 70,000 clones; only one count was recorded for about 91% of them. The ten most abundant clones make up around a sixth of the sample.

On this clone itself: It lacks a known antigen. There are no base qualities to consult, and no much larger clone falls within one base.

The collaborating institutions used their own protocols to collect whole blood in K2EDTA tubes. For TCRbeta analysis, collaborators shipped samples in one of three forms: frozen whole blood, isolated PBMCs, or DNA extracted from either of those sample types. Sample: peripheral blood. The receptor was derived from a woman over 75 with active COVID-19.

The DNA is as follows: TGTGCCACCCACAGACAGGGGCGGTACGAGCAGTACTTC. This codes for CATHRQGRYEQYF. The chain employs TRBV6-5 and TRBJ2-7, and 8 junctional nucleotides match TRBD1. The CDR3 measures 13 amino acids from cysteine to phenylalanine. The retained sequence is limited to the CDR3, 39 bases, with the frame set at the first base. CDR1 MNHEY and CDR2 SVGAGI were looked up in the germline V gene. Germline trimming amounts to 10 bases on V and 4 bases on J, with 9 as the count of junction bases outside the gene matches.